The 16 T cell receptor beta chains given below trace back to one sample, sequenced in a study of T cells after yellow fever vaccination. Each CDR3 protein is one row after TCRdb ran MiXCR on the 5' RACE reads. Of about 340,000 distinct CDR3 sequences listed, roughly 9.4% are singletons. The source was PBMCs, collected on the day of the first yellow fever vaccination. The receptors derive from a man aged 18-30 years who received the YFV17D yellow fever vaccine.

This clonotype showed up just a few times. This chain's CDR3 is CASSLRSVSYEQYF. CDR3 coding DNA: TGTGCCAGCAGTTTGAGGAGTGTCTCCTACGAGCAGTACTTC. The V gene is TRBV12-3 or TRBV12-4, the J gene TRBJ2-7; D gene unclear. The CDR3 loop spans 14 amino acids. V lost 3 bases and J lost 0, with 9 bases in between.

This clonotype was seen many times. The J gene is TRBJ2-3, the V gene TRBV5-1; 11 bases fit TRBD2. V was clipped by 2 bases and J by 5 bases; unmatched bases: 1. The CDR3 extends over 14 amino acids. Germline V gene data show CDR1 as SGHRS and CDR2 as YFSETQ. The CDR3 region is CASSFSGGEDTQYF. The CDR3 DNA reads TGCGCCAGCAGCTTTAGCGGGGGGGAAGATACGCAGTATTTT.

With regard to this clonotype: This sequence may be a read error, since a much larger clone differs from it by one base. The J gene is TRBJ1-1, the V gene TRBV18, with a tentative D call TRBD1 (6 bases). Looked up from germline, CDR1 is KGHSH and CDR2 is LQKENI. With 2 bases removed from V and 4 bases from J, the gap between germline ends came to 11 bases. The CDR3 consists of 14 residues. The CDR3 spells CASSPSRGLTEAFF. The CDR3 DNA reads as TGTGCCAGCTCACCAAGCAGGGGCCTCACTGAAGCTTTCTTT.

This clonotype was counted a few times. V usage is TRBV2 and J usage is TRBJ2-7, with 7 bases aligning to TRBD1. V shed 3 bases and J 5 bases; nucleotides not matched to a gene: 16. CDR1 is SNHLY, CDR2 FYNNEI, per germline. The CDR3 spans 17 residues. DNA for the CDR3: TGTGCCAGCAGTGACAGGGGGTGGCTTCCCTCTGGGGACGAGCAGTACTTC. Its protein product is CASSDRGWLPSGDEQYF.

This clonotype occurred many times. This chain connects TRBV10-3 to TRBJ2-1, with a possible D match to TRBD2 (7 bases). The CDR3 runs to 16 residues. The germline V and J ends were trimmed by 10 bases and 8 bases, with 27 bases remaining between them. Germline V gene lookup returns CDR1 ENHRY and CDR2 SYGVKD. The CDR3 DNA reads as TGTGCCACCGGGACCCTCAGGGGAGGGAGGATGGATGAGCAGTTCTTC. Protein sequence: CATGTLRGGRMDEQFF.

The rearrangement uses TRBV24-1 and TRBJ2-3; TRBD2 matches 8 bases. V dropped 4 bases and J dropped 2; count of bases not matched to a gene: 10. The CDR3 is 17 residues long. Germline loops: CDR1 KGHDR, CDR2 SFDVKD. The CDR3 DNA follows: TGTGCCACCAGTGAGACGGGACTAGGAAATTTCACAGATACGCAGTATTTT. Translated, it gives CATSETGLGNFTDTQYF.

In its sample, this clonotype was seen a few times. The chain combines TRBV9 with TRBJ2-1, with D unclear. Germline CDR1 SGDLS, CDR2 YYNGEE. Trimming pared 0 bases from V and 8 bases from J, leaving 9 bases between. This CDR3 has 13 amino acids. CDR3 bases: TGTGCCAGCAGCGTAGTAAGTGACGATGAGCAGTTCTTC. The encoded protein is CASSVVSDDEQFF.

This clonotype has only a few counts. The rearrangement joins TRBV6-1 to TRBJ1-3; D is unclear. This CDR3 has 14 amino acids. The V end lost 5 bases, the J end lost 1 base, and 9 bases lay between the germline ends. The V gene's germline CDR1 is MNHNS and CDR2 SASEGT. The CDR3 nucleotides are TGTGCCAGCAGTATAAATCTTTCTGGAAACACCATATATTTT. It specifies CASSINLSGNTIYF.

DNA of the CDR3: TGTGCCAGCAGTGACCTATTCACAGGGGCTGAGCAGTTCTTC. It specifies CASSDLFTGAEQFF. The chain uses TRBV6-4 and TRBJ2-1; 7 bases are shared with TRBD1. The J segment lost 9 bases and the V segment lost 2 bases, leaving 7 bases of the junction unmatched. From germline, CDR1 is MRHNA and CDR2 SNTAGT. The CDR3 has 14 amino acids.

The chain couples TRBV4-1 to TRBJ1-2; D not certain. The CDR3 loop spans 14 amino acids. Germline CDR1 MGHRA, CDR2 YSYEKL. Deletions cut 0 bases from V and 4 bases from J, with 9 bases between. The CDR3 DNA reads as TGCGCCAGCAGCCAAGAAAAACAGATCTATGGCTACACCTTC. It specifies CASSQEKQIYGYTF.

Ten or more counts support this clonotype. The chain combines TRBV20-1 with TRBJ2-7; TRBD1 matches at 10 bases. The length of the CDR3 is 17 residues. Germline V lookup: CDR1 DFQATT, CDR2 SNEGSKA (reference sequence). V trimming: 0 bases; J trimming: 1 base; junction bases outside the gene matches: 9. The CDR3 DNA reads TGCAGTGCTAGAGATGTCACCGGGACAGGGGTTTCCTACGAGCAGTACTTC. Translating it yields CSARDVTGTGVSYEQYF.

The chain recombines TRBV10-3 with TRBJ2-7, with TRBD2 identical over 12 bases. V lost 10 bases, J lost 5 bases, and 9 bases stayed unmatched. Germline V gene sequence: CDR1 ENHRY, CDR2 SYGVKD. The CDR3 loop spans 14 amino acids. The CDR3 loop is CATRTSGVRNEQYF. The DNA of the CDR3 is TGTGCCACCCGGACTAGCGGGGTTAGGAACGAGCAGTACTTC.

This chain uses TRBV19 with TRBJ2-1, with 7 nucleotides matching TRBD2. This CDR3 is 14 amino acids long. The germline V gene encodes CDR1 LNHDA and CDR2 SQIVND (reference sequence). With V trimmed by 5 bases and J by 8 bases, 9 bases remained unmatched. The DNA of the CDR3 is TGTGCCAGTAGTTGGGGCCTAGCGGCGGATGAGCAGTTCTTC. Translation: CASSWGLAADEQFF. The full variable domain, in which reference TRBV19 and TRBJ2-1 provide the parts outside the CDR3, is DGGITQSPKYLFRKEGQNVTLSCEQNLNHDAMYWYRQDPGQGLRLIYYSQIVNDFQKGDIAEGYSVSREKKESFPLTVTSAQKNPTAFYLCASSWGLAADEQFFGPGTRLTVL.

This clonotype was observed many times. This chain uses TRBV12-3 or TRBV12-4 with TRBJ2-1, with TRBD2 matching 8 bases. This CDR3 contains 17 residues. Trimming removed 5 bases from V and 2 bases from J; junction bases left unmatched: 11. CDR3 sequence: CASSPAPAGAPYNEQFF. CDR3 bases: TGTGCCAGCAGTCCGGCCCCAGCGGGGGCCCCCTACAATGAGCAGTTCTTC.

Many counts were recorded for this clonotype. The CDR3 coding sequence is TGTGCCAGCAGTCTCTCGATGTACAGGGGCGATTATGCAACTAATGAAAAACTGTTTTTT. Translating it yields CASSLSMYRGDYATNEKLFF. The genes are TRBV12-3 or TRBV12-4 and TRBJ1-4, with 7 bases matching TRBD1. The CDR3 totals 20 residues. V dropped 5 bases and J dropped 0; count of bases not matched to a gene: 18.

This clonotype has more than one count but fewer than ten. The rearrangement joins TRBV6-5 to TRBJ1-2, with 8 nucleotides matching TRBD1. Germline CDR1 reads MNHEY; CDR2 reads SVGAGI. There are 17 residues in the CDR3. The V segment lost 2 bases and the J segment 1 base; nucleotides outside the gene matches: 9. The CDR3 region is CASSYPTGQDDNYGYTF. The DNA for the CDR3 is TGTGCCAGCAGTTACCCTACGGGACAGGACGATAACTATGGCTACACCTTC.